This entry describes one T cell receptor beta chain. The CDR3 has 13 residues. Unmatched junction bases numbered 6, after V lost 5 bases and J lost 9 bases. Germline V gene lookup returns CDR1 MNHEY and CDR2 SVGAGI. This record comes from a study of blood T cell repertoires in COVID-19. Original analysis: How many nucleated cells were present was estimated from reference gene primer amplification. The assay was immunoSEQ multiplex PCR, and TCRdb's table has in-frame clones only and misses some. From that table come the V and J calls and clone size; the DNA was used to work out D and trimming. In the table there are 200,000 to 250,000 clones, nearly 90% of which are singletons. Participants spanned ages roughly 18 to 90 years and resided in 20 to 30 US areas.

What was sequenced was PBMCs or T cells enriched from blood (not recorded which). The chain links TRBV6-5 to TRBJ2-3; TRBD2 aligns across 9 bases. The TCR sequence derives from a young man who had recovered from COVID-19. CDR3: CASSTTSGLTQYF. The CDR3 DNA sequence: TGTGCCAGCAGTACGACTAGCGGTTTGACGCAGTATTTT.